Below, 14 T cell receptor beta chains from the same sample are listed, as sequenced in a study of graft-versus-host responses after intestinal transplantation. Method: immunoSEQ multiplex PCR; TCRdb's copy keeps in-frame clones and lacks some. The profile covers 84,000 or so clones, with 90% to 95% appearing a single time and around 1.1% taken by the ten largest. Antigens for these TCRs are unknown. The material was unstimulated CD8+ T cells sorted from spleen or lymph node cells, obtained before transplant. The receptors were sampled from a human donor who was the organ donor for an intestinal transplant.

This clone was found once. The V gene is TRBV10-3, the J gene TRBJ1-5; D is undetermined. V dropped 2 bases and J dropped 7 bases, with 15 bases sitting between them. Per the germline V gene, CDR1 is ENHRY and CDR2 is SYGVKD. CDR3 length equals 15 residues. CDR3 coding DNA: TGTGCCATCAGTGAGGGACGGAGGGATCGACAGCCCCAGCATTTT. As protein: CAISEGRRDRQPQHF.

V gene TRBV4-1 combines with J gene TRBJ2-1, with D perhaps matching TRBD2 (5 bases). This CDR3 region has 14 residues. The V gene's germline CDR1 is MGHRA and CDR2 YSYEKL. The V gene lost 0 bases and the J gene lost 5 bases, with 8 bases spanning the gap. This CDR3 is CASSQEPGNNEQFF. The CDR3, as DNA: TGCGCCAGCAGCCAAGAGCCGGGGAACAATGAGCAGTTCTTC.

V and J are TRBV9 and TRBJ1-4; D is perhaps TRBD1 (6 bases). Between the trimmed V and J ends, which lost 0 bases and 5 bases, there was a span of 11 bases. Germline V gene lookup returns CDR1 SGDLS and CDR2 YYNGEE. CDR3 length equals 15 residues. The CDR3 DNA reads TGTGCCAGCAGCGTAGGAGGACAGACCAATGAAAAACTGTTTTTT. Translation gives CASSVGGQTNEKLFF.

The rearrangement links TRBV29-1 to TRBJ2-4, with 7 bases fitting TRBD1. V shed 2 bases and J 4 bases; nucleotides not matched to a gene: 5. Germline V gene sequence: CDR1 SQVTM, CDR2 ANQGSEA. The CDR3 loop spans 14 amino acids. This CDR3 is CSVEREQGKNIQYF. Written as DNA, the CDR3 is TGCAGCGTTGAACGAGAACAGGGGAAAAACATTCAGTACTTC.

This clone was picked up a small number of times. The chain employs TRBV6-6 and TRBJ1-2; TRBD1 aligns across 9 bases. V dropped 2 bases and J dropped 7; count of bases not matched to a gene: 11. CDR3 size: 16 residues. Germline V lookup: CDR1 MNHNY, CDR2 SVGAGI (reference sequence). CDR3 coding DNA: TGTGCCAGCAGTTACCCTTATCGGACAGGGGAAAGTGGCTACACCTTC. Protein sequence: CASSYPYRTGESGYTF.

This sequence joins TRBV27 and TRBJ2-5, with 7 positions matching TRBD2. The CDR3 sequence is 15 residues long. V lost 6 bases, J lost 7 bases, and 14 bases stayed unmatched. Germline-derived CDR1 and CDR2 are MNHEY and SMNVEV (reference sequence). In DNA, the CDR3 is TGTGCCAGCAGCCCCTGGGTGGGGGGGTTTTCGACCCAGTACTTC. Translation: CASSPWVGGFSTQYF.

This clone was observed a single time. The chain uses TRBV6-6 and TRBJ2-7, with 13 bases aligning to TRBD2. Germline CDR1 reads MNHNY; CDR2 reads SVGAGI (reference sequence). Germline trimming cut 6 bases from V and 2 bases from J; bases unmatched to any gene: 7. The CDR3 runs to 16 residues. The CDR3 spells CASSTGLAGKTYEQYF. CDR3 bases: TGTGCCAGCAGCACGGGACTAGCGGGGAAGACCTACGAGCAGTACTTC.

This clone was detected only a few times. The rearrangement links TRBV30 to TRBJ1-4; 7 nucleotides align to TRBD1. The CDR3 is 14 residues long. V shed 8 bases, J shed 4 bases, and the junction held 10 bases outside the gene matches. Germline V gene data show CDR1 as GTSNPN and CDR2 as SVGIG (reference sequence). CDR3 residues: CALNFGTVNEKLFF. The CDR3 nucleotides are TGTGCCCTCAATTTTGGGACAGTTAATGAAAAACTGTTTTTT.

The genes are TRBV28 and TRBJ2-7, with 10 bases identical to TRBD1. The CDR3 spans 13 residues. V trimming: 7 bases; J trimming: 5 bases; junction bases outside the gene matches: 5. Germline V lookup: CDR1 MDHEN, CDR2 SYDVKM. This chain's CDR3 is CASTTGGGHEQYF. The CDR3 coding sequence is TGTGCCAGCACGACAGGGGGCGGTCACGAGCAGTACTTC.

This chain uses TRBV7-9 with TRBJ2-3; TRBD1 might be the D (6 bases). The CDR3 has 18 residues. Per germline, CDR1 SEHNR and CDR2 FQNEAQ (reference sequence). The ends were cut back, 5 bases at V and 1 base at J, with 22 bases in the middle. The CDR3, as DNA: TGTGCCAGCAGCATTCGCGCCGGGACACTAGACGGCACAGATACGCAGTATTTT. This codes for CASSIRAGTLDGTDTQYF.

This clone was observed once. Because the CDR3's place on the DNA is in doubt, the DNA is left out and the CDR3 is given as listed by TCRdb. This chain connects TRBV19 to TRBJ2-1; the table calls TRBD2, which could not be checked here. Both ends counted, the CDR3 spans 14 residues. Germline V lookup: CDR1 LNHDA, CDR2 SQIVND (reference sequence). The CDR3 loop reads CASTSGIWVNEQFF.

J is TRBJ2-4 and V is TRBV18; unclear D gene. The V end was cut by 6 bases, the J end by 5 bases, with 11 bases between. The germline V gene has CDR1 KGHSH and CDR2 LQKENI. The CDR3 is 13 residues long. CDR3 nucleotide sequence: TGTGCCAGCTCGCGCGAATCTGAAAACATTCAGTACTTC. It translates to CASSRESENIQYF.

In this sample, this clone turned up a few times. The chain couples TRBV11-2 to TRBJ1-4; D might be TRBD1 (5 bases). The germline gives CDR1 SGHAT, CDR2 FQNNGV. The CDR3 loop spans 14 amino acids. The V and J ends lost 3 bases and 4 bases respectively, with 9 bases between them. The CDR3: CASSFEGLNEKLFF. Written as DNA, the CDR3 is TGTGCCAGCAGCTTTGAGGGACTTAATGAAAAACTGTTTTTT. Full variable domain (remainder filled in from reference TRBV11-2 and TRBJ1-4): EAGVAQSPRYKIIEKRQSVAFWCNPISGHATLYWYQQILGQGPKLLIQFQNNGVVDDSQLPKDRFSAERLKGVDSTLKIQPAKLEDSAVYLCASSFEGLNEKLFFGSGTQLSVL.

The chain couples TRBV5-4 to TRBJ1-1, with 9 bases that match TRBD1. With V trimmed by 4 bases and J by 5 bases, 6 bases remained unmatched. This CDR3 comprises 14 residues. From germline, CDR1 is SGHNT and CDR2 YYREEE (reference sequence). The CDR3 protein is CASSPGQGGTEAFF. Here the CDR3 DNA reads TGTGCCAGCAGCCCGGGACAGGGTGGGACTGAAGCTTTCTTT.